Listed here are 23 T cell receptor beta chains from one sample, sequenced in a study of blood T cell repertoires in COVID-19. Here immunoSEQ multiplex PCR was the method, and the copy in TCRdb shows in-frame clones only, minus some. Of 190,000 or so clones in the sample, 70% to 90% were seen once. Source material: peripheral blood. The receptors were sampled from a man in his forties with active or convalescent COVID-19.

V is TRBV5-1 and J is TRBJ2-2; TRBD1 might be the D (7 bases). V was cut by 2 bases and J by 6 bases, with 17 bases left in between. There are 16 residues in the CDR3. Germline assignment: CDR1 SGHRS and CDR2 YFSETQ. The CDR3 loop is CASSFKTGRGAGELFF. CDR3 DNA sequence: TGCGCCAGCAGCTTTAAGACAGGGCGGGGTGCCGGGGAGCTGTTTTTT.

The chain combines TRBV5-1 with TRBJ1-3; 7 bases are shared with TRBD1. CDR1 SGHRS and CDR2 YFSETQ come from the germline V gene. The CDR3 spans 16 residues. The V segment lost 4 bases and the J segment 0 bases; nucleotides outside the gene matches: 7. As DNA, the CDR3 is TGCGCCAGCAGCCTTGGACAGGCGGGCTCTGGAAACACCATATATTTT. Its protein product is CASSLGQAGSGNTIYF.

Written as DNA, the CDR3 is TGTGCCAGAGAGAACCCTACAGGGCCTGGGGGAAGAACTAATGAAAAACTGTTTTTT. Translating it yields CARENPTGPGGRTNEKLFF. This chain connects TRBV7-5 to TRBJ1-4; TRBD1, the table's D call, was not compared with the DNA. TRBV7-5 is shown as a pseudogene. This CDR3 has 19 residues.

This sequence joins TRBV2 and TRBJ1-6, with D unclear. The germline V and J ends were trimmed by 4 bases and 9 bases, with 10 bases remaining between them. This CDR3 comprises 13 residues. In germline, CDR1 is SNHLY, CDR2 FYNNEI. Here the CDR3 DNA reads TGTGCCAGCAGTGTGCTAGAAGGTTCACCCCTCCACTTT. This encodes CASSVLEGSPLHF. The variable domain in full, with the rest retrieved from reference TRBV2 and TRBJ1-6, is EPEVTQTPSHQVTQMGQEVILRCVPISNHLYFYWYRQILGQKVEFLVSFYNNEISEKSEIFDDQFSVERPDGSNFTLKIRSTKLEDSAMYFCASSVLEGSPLHFGNGTRLTVT.

This clone was seen once. This sequence joins TRBV20-1 and TRBJ2-7; D is ambiguous. Trimming took 0 bases from V and 3 from J, leaving 3 bases between them. Germline V gene lookup returns CDR1 DFQATT and CDR2 SNEGSKA (reference sequence). The CDR3 sequence is 11 residues long. The CDR3 DNA is TGCAGTGCTAGAGACAACTACGAGCAGTACTTC. The encoded protein is CSARDNYEQYF.

V is TRBV29-1 and J is TRBJ1-1; tentatively, D is TRBD1 (6 bases). The CDR3 contains 13 residues. Germline assignment: CDR1 SQVTM and CDR2 ANQGSEA. V was trimmed by 1 base and J by 4 bases, leaving 10 bases between them. CDR3 sequence reads: CSVEGRGGTEAFF. CDR3 DNA: TGCAGCGTTGAAGGAAGAGGGGGCACTGAAGCTTTCTTT.

This rearrangement joins TRBV5-4 to TRBJ2-2; TRBD1 matches at 7 bases. CDR1 is SGHNT and CDR2 is YYREEE in the germline V gene (reference sequence). Unmatched junction bases numbered 7, after V lost 5 bases and J lost 3 bases. CDR3 length: 15 residues. The DNA for the CDR3 is TGTGCCAGCAGTCATCAGGGGGTCGACACCGGGGAGCTGTTTTTT. Its protein is CASSHQGVDTGELFF.

This clone was recorded once. The chain's CDR3 is CASSAGGGSGNTIYF. The CDR3 DNA reads TGCGCCAGCAGTGCCGGGGGAGGCTCTGGAAACACCATATATTTT. V gene TRBV10-1 combines with J gene TRBJ1-3, with D possibly being TRBD1 (5 bases). The CDR3 length is 15 residues. CDR1 is WNHNN and CDR2 is SYGVQD in the germline V gene (reference sequence). Trimming removed 4 bases from V and 0 bases from J, with 10 bases in between.

This chain joins TRBV6-6 and TRBJ2-3, with a possible D match to TRBD1 (6 bases). This CDR3 contains 12 residues. Per the germline V gene, CDR1 is MNHNY and CDR2 is SVGAGI (reference sequence). Trimming pared 8 bases from V and 3 bases from J, leaving 9 bases between. The CDR3 spells CASGRGTDTQYF. The CDR3 DNA follows: TGTGCCAGCGGCAGGGGAACAGATACGCAGTATTTT.

This chain links TRBV29-1 with TRBJ1-1, with 11 positions matching TRBD1. In germline, CDR1 is SQVTM, CDR2 ANQGSEA. V trimming: 6 bases; J trimming: 4 bases; junction bases outside the gene matches: 1. This CDR3 has 12 residues. This CDR3 is CSVGTGGTEAFF. CDR3 bases: TGCAGCGTCGGGACAGGGGGCACTGAAGCTTTCTTT. The variable domain in full, completed from reference TRBV29-1 and TRBJ1-1, reads SAVISQKPSRDICQRGTSLTIQCQVDSQVTMMFWYRQQPGQSLTLIATANQGSEATYESGFVIDKFPISRPNLTFSTLTVSNMSPEDSSIYLCSVGTGGTEAFFGQGTRLTVV.

This rearrangement joins TRBV5-1 to TRBJ1-2; 8 bases align to TRBD1. The V gene's germline CDR1 is SGHRS and CDR2 YFSETQ. The V and J ends lost 5 bases and 4 bases, in that order; junction bases with no gene match: 10. The CDR3 sequence is 15 residues long. CDR3 DNA: TGCGCCAGCAGAACTGACAGGGGTACCTCCTATGGCTACACCTTC. Amino acid sequence: CASRTDRGTSYGYTF.

The rearrangement uses TRBV19 and TRBJ1-5; 8 bases agree with TRBD1. Looked up from germline, CDR1 is LNHDA and CDR2 is SQIVND (reference sequence). The CDR3 totals 16 residues. The V and J ends lost 3 bases and 0 bases, in that order; junction bases with no gene match: 4. The CDR3 here is CASSIGQGYSNQPQHF. In nucleotides, the CDR3 is TGTGCCAGTAGTATTGGACAGGGATATAGCAATCAGCCCCAGCATTTT. The full variable domain, completed using reference TRBV19 and TRBJ1-5, is DGGITQSPKYLFRKEGQNVTLSCEQNLNHDAMYWYRQDPGQGLRLIYYSQIVNDFQKGDIAEGYSVSREKKESFPLTVTSAQKNPTAFYLCASSIGQGYSNQPQHFGDGTRLSIL.

The chain carries TRBV19 and TRBJ2-1, with D perhaps matching TRBD2 (6 bases). Trimming pared 5 bases from V and 2 bases from J, leaving 13 bases between. Germline CDR1 and CDR2: LNHDA and SQIVND (reference sequence). CDR3 length equals 15 residues. As DNA, the CDR3 is TGTGCCAGTAGTCAGGCGGGGCTTCCCTACAATGAGCAGTTCTTC. Protein product: CASSQAGLPYNEQFF.

The count of this clone is one. The chain carries TRBV27 and TRBJ2-1; the match to TRBD1 covers 7 bases. The CDR3 contains 14 residues. The ends lost 7 bases at V and 10 bases at J; junction bases unmatched: 13. The V gene's germline CDR1 is MNHEY and CDR2 SMNVEV (reference sequence). The CDR3 nucleotides read TGTGCCAGCACGCGGACAGGCTATCCCGGGGAGCAGTTCTTC. Protein sequence: CASTRTGYPGEQFF.

The gene calls are TRBV11-2 and TRBJ1-4; 10 bases agree with TRBD1. J was trimmed by 4 bases and V by 8 bases; bases with no gene match: 13. The CDR3 extends over 17 amino acids. Germline CDR1 reads SGHAT; CDR2 reads FQNNGV. The DNA for the CDR3 is TGTGCCAGCTCCGGGACAGGGGCGTTATTTGGTAATGAAAAACTGTTTTTT. This codes for CASSGTGALFGNEKLFF.

The chain uses TRBV5-8 and TRBJ1-6; D possibly corresponds to TRBD1 (5 bases). There are 13 residues in the CDR3. Trimming removed 1 base from V and 11 bases from J, with 10 bases in between. CDR1 is SGHTS and CDR2 is YDEGEE in the germline V gene. The CDR3 region is CASSLTGMAPLHF. The CDR3 coding sequence is TGTGCCAGCAGCTTGACAGGAATGGCACCCCTCCACTTT.

The chain employs TRBV6-2 or TRBV6-3 and TRBJ1-1; TRBD1 matches 7 bases. V was clipped by 3 bases and J by 1 base; unmatched bases: 14. The CDR3 extends over 18 amino acids. Looked up from germline, CDR1 is MNHEY and CDR2 is SVGEGT. The CDR3 is CASSYSLGSGGSNTEAFF. DNA of the CDR3: TGTGCCAGCAGTTATTCCTTGGGGTCAGGGGGATCGAACACTGAAGCTTTCTTT.

The chain recombines TRBV5-4 with TRBJ2-6, with 7 bases identical to TRBD1. Germline CDR1 SGHNT, CDR2 YYREEE (reference sequence). The J segment lost 4 bases and the V segment lost 4 bases, leaving 8 bases of the junction unmatched. CDR3 length: 16 residues. The CDR3 loop reads CASSRRDRGGANVLTF. The CDR3 region has the DNA TGTGCCAGCAGCCGCCGGGACAGAGGCGGGGCCAACGTCCTGACTTTC.

The V gene is TRBV5-1, the J gene TRBJ2-1, with 8 bases matching TRBD2. Trimming took 2 bases from V and 6 from J; bases not matched to a gene: 7. This CDR3 spans 15 amino acids. Per germline, CDR1 SGHRS and CDR2 YFSETQ. CDR3 sequence: CASSFQSGGINEQFF. The CDR3 coding sequence is TGCGCCAGCAGCTTTCAAAGCGGGGGAATCAATGAGCAGTTCTTC.

This clone came up once. The CDR3 is CASSARGNYEQYF. The CDR3 region has the DNA TGTGCCAGCAGTGCCCGGGGGAACTACGAGCAGTACTTC. The chain uses TRBV25-1 and TRBJ2-7, with D maybe TRBD2 (6 bases). The germline V and J ends were trimmed by 4 bases and 3 bases, with 10 bases remaining between them. CDR3 size: 13 residues. CDR1 is MGHDK, CDR2 SYGVNS, per germline.

This chain links TRBV7-9 with TRBJ2-5, with D possibly TRBD2 on 5 matching bases. V lost 6 bases and J 7 bases, leaving 18 bases between the germline ends. CDR3 length: 14 residues. Looked up from germline, CDR1 is SEHNR and CDR2 is FQNEAQ (reference sequence). The CDR3, as DNA: TGTGCCAGCAGTTACCCGGGGTTACGCGGGACCCAGTACTTC. Amino acids: CASSYPGLRGTQYF.

The chain links TRBV9 to TRBJ2-3, with 9 bases fitting TRBD2. In germline, CDR1 is SGDLS, CDR2 YYNGEE. V trimming: 5 bases; J trimming: 0 bases; junction bases outside the gene matches: 10. The CDR3 loop spans 17 amino acids. The CDR3 coding sequence is TGTGCCAGCAGTCGTAGCGGGGGTCGACCTAGCACAGATACGCAGTATTTT. Residues: CASSRSGGRPSTDTQYF.

The CDR3 reads CASSEMGLSPLRETQYF. CDR3 in DNA: TGTGCCAGCAGTGAGATGGGTCTGTCGCCCCTGAGGGAGACCCAGTACTTC. The chain is built from TRBV2 and TRBJ2-5; D is ambiguous. The CDR3 sequence is 17 residues long. Germline CDR1 reads SNHLY; CDR2 reads FYNNEI. V was clipped by 3 bases and J by 5 bases, with 22 bases between them.